This TCR beta chain appears in the sequencing data of a study of CD8 T cells in ankylosing spondylitis. Study-level findings and limits: Past studies reported some motif variants in reactive arthritis synovial fluid and blood. In ankylosing spondylitis patients, matched synovial fluid reportedly showed significant enrichment of disease-linked clones. Disease-associated clonotypes exhibited CD8+ identity and were relatively infrequent in peripheral blood. There was a TCR beta motif, made of several highly homologous variants, that appeared characteristic of ankylosing spondylitis blood.

This CDR3 comprises 16 residues. With V trimmed by 5 bases and J by 5 bases, 7 bases remained unmatched. Germline CDR1 reads SEHNR; CDR2 reads FQNEAQ (reference sequence). The authors made TCR beta libraries by quantitative 5'-RACE with molecular barcodes. MiXCR, applied by TCRdb to the 5' RACE reads, yields one record per CDR3 protein. Of roughly 440,000 distinct CDR3 sequences in the sample, roughly 17% are singletons; the top ten hold approximately 1%. This clonotype was counted ten times or more. Its antigen is unidentified. The TCR comes from a male donor with ankylosing spondylitis. V usage is TRBV7-9 and J usage is TRBJ2-1, with TRBD2 matching over 12 bases. Sequenced: blood, either unsorted or a sorted T cell fraction (not recorded which). The CDR3 is CASSPRLAGADNEQFF. In DNA, the CDR3 is TGTGCCAGCAGCCCAAGACTAGCGGGGGCCGACAATGAGCAGTTCTTC.